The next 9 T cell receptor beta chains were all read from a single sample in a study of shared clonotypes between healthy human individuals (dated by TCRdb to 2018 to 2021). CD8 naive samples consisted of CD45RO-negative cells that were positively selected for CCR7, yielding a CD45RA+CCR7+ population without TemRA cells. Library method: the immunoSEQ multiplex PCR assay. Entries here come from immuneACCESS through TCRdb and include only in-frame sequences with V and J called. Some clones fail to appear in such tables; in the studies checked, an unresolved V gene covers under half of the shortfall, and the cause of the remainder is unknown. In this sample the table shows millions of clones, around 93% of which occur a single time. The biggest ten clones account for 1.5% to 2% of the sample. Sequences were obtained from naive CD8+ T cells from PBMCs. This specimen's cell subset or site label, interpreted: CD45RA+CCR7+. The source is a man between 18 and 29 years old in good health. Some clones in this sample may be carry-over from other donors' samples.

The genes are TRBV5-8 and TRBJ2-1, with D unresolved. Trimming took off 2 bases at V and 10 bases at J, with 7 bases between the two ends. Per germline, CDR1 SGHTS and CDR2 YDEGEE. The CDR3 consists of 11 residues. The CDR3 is CASSFTNEQFF. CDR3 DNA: TGTGCCAGCAGCTTTACGAACGAGCAGTTCTTC.

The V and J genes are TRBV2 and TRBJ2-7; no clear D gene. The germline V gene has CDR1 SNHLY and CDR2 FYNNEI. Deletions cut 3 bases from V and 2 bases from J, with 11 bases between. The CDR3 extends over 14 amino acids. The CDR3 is CASSDAAETYEQYF. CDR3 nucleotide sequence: TGTGCCAGCAGTGATGCGGCAGAGACCTACGAGCAGTACTTC.

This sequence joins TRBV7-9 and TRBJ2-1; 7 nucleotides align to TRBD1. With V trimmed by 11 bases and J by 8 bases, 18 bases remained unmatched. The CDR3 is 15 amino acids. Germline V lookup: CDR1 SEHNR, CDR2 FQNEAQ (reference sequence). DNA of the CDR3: TGTGCCGAGTCCGGGGTGACCATCACAGGGGATGAGCAGTTCTTC. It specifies CAESGVTITGDEQFF.

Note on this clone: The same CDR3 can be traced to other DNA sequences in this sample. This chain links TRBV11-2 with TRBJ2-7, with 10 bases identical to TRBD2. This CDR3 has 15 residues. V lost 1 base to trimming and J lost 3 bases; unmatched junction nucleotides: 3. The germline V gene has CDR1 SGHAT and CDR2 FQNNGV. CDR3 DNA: TGTGCCAGCAGCTTAGGTGCTAGCGGGAGCTACGAGCAGTACTTC. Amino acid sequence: CASSLGASGSYEQYF.

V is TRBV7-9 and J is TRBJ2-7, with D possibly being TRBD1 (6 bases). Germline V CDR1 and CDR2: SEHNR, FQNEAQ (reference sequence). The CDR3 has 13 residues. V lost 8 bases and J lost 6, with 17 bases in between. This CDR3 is CASSDSVLGEQYF. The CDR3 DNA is TGTGCCAGCTCGGACAGCGTGCTGGGCGAGCAGTACTTC.

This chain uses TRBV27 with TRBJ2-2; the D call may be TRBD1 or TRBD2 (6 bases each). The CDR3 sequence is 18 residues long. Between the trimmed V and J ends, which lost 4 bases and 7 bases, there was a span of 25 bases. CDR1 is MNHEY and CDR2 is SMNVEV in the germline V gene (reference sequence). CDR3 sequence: CASSSTFSTGAFFGELFF. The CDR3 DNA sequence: TGTGCCAGCAGTTCCACATTTAGTACGGGGGCGTTTTTCGGGGAGCTGTTTTTT.

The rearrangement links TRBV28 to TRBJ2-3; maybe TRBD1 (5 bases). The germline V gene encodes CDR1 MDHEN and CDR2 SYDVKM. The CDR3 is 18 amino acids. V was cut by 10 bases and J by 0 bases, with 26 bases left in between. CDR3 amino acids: CATQEWGGDPLSTDTQYF. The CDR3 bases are TGTGCCACCCAAGAGTGGGGCGGAGACCCATTAAGCACAGATACGCAGTATTTT.

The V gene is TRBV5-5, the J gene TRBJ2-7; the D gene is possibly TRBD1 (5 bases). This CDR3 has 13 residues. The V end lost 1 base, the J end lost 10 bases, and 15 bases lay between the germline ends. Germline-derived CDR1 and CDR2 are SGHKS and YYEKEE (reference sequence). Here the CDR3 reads CASSLPGLYIQYF. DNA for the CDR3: TGTGCCAGCAGCTTGCCAGGGCTATACATACAGTACTTC.

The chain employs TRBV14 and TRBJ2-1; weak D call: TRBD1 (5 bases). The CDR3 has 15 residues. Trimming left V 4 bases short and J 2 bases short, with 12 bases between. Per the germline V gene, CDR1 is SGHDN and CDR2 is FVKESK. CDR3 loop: CASSPGQGTYNEQFF. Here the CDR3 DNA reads TGTGCCAGCAGCCCCGGGCAGGGTACCTACAATGAGCAGTTCTTC. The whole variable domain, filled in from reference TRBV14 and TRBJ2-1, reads EAGVTQFPSHSVIEKGQTVTLRCDPISGHDNLYWYRRVMGKEIKFLLHFVKESKQDESGMPNNRFLAERTGGTYSTLKVQPAELEDSGVYFCASSPGQGTYNEQFFGPGTRLTVL.